Below, one T cell receptor beta chain is given with its context. Other nucleotide sequences from this sample produce the same CDR3. The assay was immunoSEQ multiplex PCR, and TCRdb's table has in-frame clones only and misses some. The sample holds about 170,000 clones, over 75% seen once. The data derive from a study of blood T cell repertoires in COVID-19. Resolution of symptoms, clearance, or two negative PCRs was present in recovered Cohort 3 donors. The receptor was derived from a woman between 50 and 59 years old who had recovered from COVID-19. The sample comprised PBMCs or T cells enriched from blood (not recorded which).

DNA for the CDR3: TGTGCCAGCAGTTGGACGGGGATGAACACTGAAGCTTTCTTT. Protein product: CASSWTGMNTEAFF. The rearrangement uses TRBV27 and TRBJ1-1; D unclear. From germline, CDR1 is MNHEY and CDR2 SMNVEV (reference sequence). V was shortened by 4 bases and J by 0 bases, with 9 bases between the two germline ends. CDR3 length: 14 amino acids.